This TCR beta chain is drawn from a study of CXCR3 chemokines and chemotherapy response in bladder cancer (dated by TCRdb to the early 2020s). Context from the whole study: The study examined whether intratumoral CXCR3 chemokine system activity predicted chemotherapy response in human bladder cancer.

The germline V gene supplies CDR1 ENHRY and CDR2 SYGVKD. There are 14 amino acids in the CDR3, from cysteine to phenylalanine inclusive. Only the CDR3 DNA is retained, 42 bases long and in frame from the first base. Remarks on this clonotype: Its recognized antigen is unknown. A far larger clone is a single base away, which makes a read error likely.

The library was built by means of PCR. Sequencing relied on an Illumina HiSeq 2500. The public reads were quality trimmed at Q25 with fastp and then assembled into clones with MiXCR by TCRdb, keeping productive beta chains. For every CDR3 protein sequence, its rows merge into one entry that carries the most common genes and DNA. Within this sample are about 13,000 distinct CDR3 sequences, with around 11% of them counted one time only. Clones ranked in the top ten supply roughly 26% of the sample. The chain couples TRBV10-3 to TRBJ2-1; the D gene cannot be resolved reliably. The J call is uncertain, as TRBJ1-2 better fits the DNA end. This material was obtained from a patient whose treatment included neoadjuvant chemotherapy. The clonotype comes from a human donor with bladder cancer that did not respond to neoadjuvant chemotherapy. This receptor carries the CDR3 CAIGPAGPREGYTF. The nucleotides are TGTGCCATCGGACCTGCCGGGCCACGAGAAGGCTACACCTTC.